The 4 T cell receptor beta chains presented below share a single source sample, sequenced in a study of high-grade serous ovarian cancer treatment subgroups. Tumor samples were obtained before definitive surgery or chemotherapy. Profiled with immunoSEQ multiplex PCR; TCRdb holds only in-frame clones, not every one. Of around 8,800 clones listed, 75% to 90% are singletons. The sample comprised tumor tissue. Receptors were obtained from a human donor with high-grade serous ovarian cancer.

The J gene is TRBJ2-2, the V gene TRBV19; 7 bases are a match to TRBD1. This CDR3 spans 13 amino acids. V shed 5 bases and J 7 bases; nucleotides not matched to a gene: 4. Germline V lookup: CDR1 LNHDA, CDR2 SQIVND (reference sequence). The CDR3 DNA is TGTGCCAGTAGTCACAGGGGCGGCGGGGAGCTGTTTTTT. Encoded protein: CASSHRGGGELFF.

The gene calls are TRBV5-1 and TRBJ1-1, with D hard to call. The CDR3 has 14 residues. CDR1 is SGHRS and CDR2 is YFSETQ in the germline V gene. Trimming took off 7 bases at V and 1 base at J, with 14 bases between the two ends. The CDR3 loop is CASSNAQPNTEAFF. The CDR3 nucleotides are TGCGCCAGCTCCAACGCACAGCCGAACACTGAAGCTTTCTTT.

This clone showed up just once. The chain is built from TRBV4-3 and TRBJ2-5, with D maybe TRBD1 (5 bases). The CDR3 loop spans 18 amino acids. CDR1 and CDR2 (germline): LGHNA, YSLEER. V dropped 0 bases and J dropped 2 bases, with 19 bases sitting between them. The DNA for the CDR3 is TGCGCCAGCAGCCAAGAAGGGGCAGGAGCATCAGGGCAAGAGACCCAGTACTTC. Its protein product is CASSQEGAGASGQETQYF.

The chain has TRBV5-4 and TRBJ2-5; possibly TRBD2 for D (5 bases). V was cut by 0 bases and J by 1 base, with 7 bases left in between. The CDR3 loop spans 14 amino acids. Germline lookup yields CDR1 SGHNT and CDR2 YYREEE (reference sequence). The CDR3 bases are TGTGCCAGCAGCTTGGGCGGGCTCCAAGAGACCCAGTACTTC. Protein sequence: CASSLGGLQETQYF.